The rows below give T cell receptor beta chains drawn from one sample of a study of CD8 T cells in Susac syndrome. MiXCR, run by TCRdb on the immunoSEQ multiplex PCR reads, gives a single entry per CDR3 protein. The sample records under 150,000 distinct CDR3 sequences, 80% to 85% being singletons. Sequencing was performed on CD8+ T cells from PBMCs. The receptors were sampled from a human donor with multiple sclerosis. Each CDR3 is given with its conserved first and last residue. The D gene is left open where the match is weak. The size of a clone is reported for some rows only, either as once, few or many, or as a class for expanded clones.

>TRBV4-3|TRBJ2-1|TRBD2|.
CASSQDPHSEAGGTSFYNEQFF
TGCGCCAGCAGCCAAGATCCCCATAGTGAGGCGGGAGGAACTTCTTTTTACAATGAGCAGTTCTTC
>TRBV28|TRBJ2-7|TRBD2|.
CASSLGLAAIEQYF
TGTGCCAGCAGCCTAGGACTAGCGGCAATCGAGCAGTACTTC
>TRBV15|TRBJ2-3|.|.
CATSRGGEGSTDTQYF
TGTGCCACCAGCAGGGGGGGCGAGGGTAGCACAGATACGCAGTATTTT
>TRBV4-1|TRBJ2-7|.|.
CASSQSVGGVYEQYF
TGCGCCAGCAGCCAAAGTGTCGGCGGGGTTTACGAGCAGTACTTC
>TRBV2|TRBJ1-1|.|.
CASRERAGGDTEAFF
TGTGCCAGCAGAGAGAGGGCGGGTGGGGACACTGAAGCTTTCTTT
>TRBV12-3/TRBV12-4|TRBJ1-5|.|.
CASSFFLGPYQPQHF
TGTGCCAGCAGTTTTTTTTTGGGCCCGTATCAGCCCCAGCATTTT
>TRBV28|TRBJ1-1|.|.
CASRGRGAFF
TGTGCCAGCAGGGGGAGGGGAGCTTTCTTT
>TRBV7-9|TRBJ2-1|TRBD2|once
CASSLIGASGRFDEQFF
TGTGCCAGCAGCTTAATAGGGGCTAGCGGGAGGTTCGATGAGCAGTTCTTC
>TRBV6-1|TRBJ1-6|.|.
CASFEGTTPLPLHF
TGTGCCAGCTTTGAAGGGACAACCCCATTACCCCTCCACTTT
>TRBV13|TRBJ2-5|.|.
CASSLSEGKETQYF
TGTGCCAGCAGCTTAAGTGAGGGTAAAGAGACCCAGTACTTC
>TRBV13|TRBJ2-1|TRBD2|few
CASSSAPSGDEQFF
TGTGCCAGCAGCTCGGCTCCTAGCGGCGATGAGCAGTTCTTC
>TRBV27|TRBJ1-5|.|.
CASSLSLEGGQPQHF
TGTGCCAGCAGTTTATCTCTCGAGGGGGGACAGCCCCAGCATTTT
>TRBV19|TRBJ1-1|.|.
CASSMGWSRPTEAFF
TGTGCCAGTAGTATGGGCTGGTCCCGGCCAACTGAAGCTTTCTTT
>TRBV28|TRBJ2-7|.|.
CASSASGVTYEQYF
TGTGCCAGCAGTGCCTCCGGGGTTACCTACGAGCAGTACTTC
>TRBV19|TRBJ1-1|TRBD1|.
CASSIGQGLFTEAFF
TGTGCCAGTAGTATAGGACAGGGGTTATTCACTGAAGCTTTCTTT
>TRBV5-6|TRBJ1-3|.|.
CASSLRSGNTIYF
TGTGCCAGCAGCTTGCGTTCTGGAAACACCATATATTTT
>TRBV19|TRBJ2-2|.|.
CASTDLDTGELFF
TGTGCCAGTACCGACTTAGACACCGGGGAGCTGTTTTTT
>TRBV27|TRBJ1-5|.|.
CASAMWSGNQPQHF
TGTGCCAGCGCCATGTGGTCGGGCAATCAGCCCCAGCATTTT
>TRBV5-1|TRBJ2-7|TRBD1|.
CASSETTGYEQYF
TGCGCCAGCAGCGAGACGACAGGGTACGAGCAGTACTTC
>TRBV6-2/TRBV6-3|TRBJ1-2|.|few
CASSYSGAAGYTF
TGTGCCAGCAGTTACTCAGGGGCGGCTGGCTACACCTTC
>TRBV7-9|TRBJ2-1|.|.
CASSPPKDPNEQFF
TGTGCCAGCAGCCCTCCGAAAGACCCTAATGAGCAGTTCTTC
>TRBV12-3/TRBV12-4|TRBJ1-2|.|.
CASSSRLGLAGYGYTF
TGTGCCAGCAGTTCCCGTTTAGGGCTCGCGGGCTATGGCTACACCTTC
>TRBV11-2|TRBJ2-2|TRBD1|.
CASSLAGTGGPGELFF
TGTGCCAGCAGCTTAGCCGGGACAGGGGGCCCCGGGGAGCTGTTTTTT
>TRBV15|TRBJ2-3|.|.
CATSLQEPRVDLTDTQYF
TGTGCCACCAGCTTACAAGAGCCTAGGGTAGATCTCACAGATACGCAGTATTTT
>TRBV12-3/TRBV12-4|TRBJ2-4|TRBD1|.
CASSFPGDRENIQYF
TGTGCCAGCAGCTTCCCCGGGGACAGGGAAAACATTCAGTACTTC
>TRBV2|TRBJ1-6|TRBD1|.
CASSWGVGQGHQPPLHF
TGTGCCAGCAGTTGGGGTGTGGGACAGGGTCACCAGCCACCCCTCCACTTT
>TRBV15|TRBJ1-4|.|.
CATSRRATINEKLFF
TGTGCCACCAGCAGACGGGCCACGATCAATGAAAAACTGTTTTTT
>TRBV19|TRBJ1-4|.|.
CATRTSGSEKLFF
TGTGCCACGAGGACGAGTGGAAGCGAAAAACTGTTTTTT
>TRBV6-1|TRBJ2-1|.|once
CASSEQCNEQFF
TGTGCCAGCAGTGAACAGTGCAATGAGCAGTTCTTC
>TRBV2|TRBJ2-1|TRBD1|once
CASSEGQGHDEQFF
TGTGCCAGCAGTGAGGGACAGGGCCACGATGAGCAGTTCTTC
>TRBV5-1|TRBJ1-4|.|.
CASSLVEWAGSEKLFF
TGCGCCAGCAGCTTGGTCGAGTGGGCCGGGAGTGAAAAACTGTTTTTT
>TRBV27|TRBJ1-4|TRBD1|.
CATRAQLTGGREKLFF
TGTGCCACCCGAGCCCAGTTAACAGGGGGCAGGGAAAAACTGTTTTTT
>TRBV24-1|TRBJ2-1|.|.
CATSDLSRPTYNEQFF
TGTGCCACCAGTGATTTGTCCCGTCCTACCTACAATGAGCAGTTCTTC
>TRBV12-3/TRBV12-4|TRBJ2-3|TRBD1|.
CASSGPGQSTDTQYF
TGTGCCAGCAGCGGACCGGGACAGAGCACAGATACGCAGTATTTT
>TRBV5-1|TRBJ2-5|TRBD2|.
CASSVGLAGGPETQYF
TGCGCCAGCAGCGTCGGACTAGCGGGAGGGCCAGAGACCCAGTACTTC
>TRBV20-1|TRBJ2-7|.|.
CSARDTGQGPYEQYF
TGCAGTGCTAGAGATACGGGGCAGGGACCTTACGAGCAGTACTTC
>TRBV20-1|TRBJ2-1|TRBD2|.
CSSPPILRAGGGGEQFF
TGCAGTTCCCCCCCAATCCTTCGAGCGGGAGGGGGAGGTGAGCAGTTCTTC
>TRBV5-1|TRBJ2-1|.|.
CASSSSEGGDTTYNEQFF
TGCGCCAGCAGCTCGAGCGAGGGGGGAGACACTACCTACAATGAGCAGTTCTTC
>TRBV7-6|TRBJ2-7|TRBD1|once
CASSLATPDRGYEQYF
TGTGCCAGCAGCTTAGCGACCCCGGACAGGGGTTACGAGCAGTACTTC
>TRBV19|TRBJ1-5|.|once
CASSIGTSSNQPQHF
TGTGCCAGTAGTATAGGTACAAGTAGCAATCAGCCCCAGCATTTT
>TRBV5-1|TRBJ2-5|.|.
CASSFLYQETQYF
TGCGCCAGCAGCTTCTTATACCAAGAGACCCAGTACTTC
>TRBV15|TRBJ1-1|.|.
CATSSRVSETEAFF
TGTGCCACCAGCAGCAGAGTCTCAGAGACTGAAGCTTTCTTT
>TRBV7-9|TRBJ2-1|.|once
CASSLKQGGNEQFF
TGTGCCAGCAGCTTAAAACAGGGAGGCAATGAGCAGTTCTTC
>TRBV19|TRBJ1-1|TRBD1|.
CASSMTGMNTEAFF
TGTGCCAGTAGTATGACAGGGATGAACACTGAAGCTTTCTTT
>TRBV25-1|TRBJ1-5|.|.
CASRGGQSNQPQHF
TGTGCCAGCAGGGGTGGGCAGAGCAATCAGCCCCAGCATTTT
>TRBV12-3/TRBV12-4|TRBJ2-3|TRBD2|.
CASSSTPGRLAGGGDTQYF
TGTGCCAGCAGTTCGACGCCGGGACGGTTAGCGGGAGGGGGAGATACGCAGTATTTT
>TRBV4-1|TRBJ2-5|.|few
CASSQRTLETQYF
TGCGCCAGCAGCCAACGGACTCTTGAGACCCAGTACTTC
>TRBV19|TRBJ2-1|.|.
CASSIGLAVIYNEQFF
TGTGCCAGTAGTATAGGTCTAGCTGTAATCTACAATGAGCAGTTCTTC
>TRBV27|TRBJ1-5|.|.
CASRPKDGINQPQHF
TGTGCCAGCAGACCTAAAGACGGGATAAATCAGCCCCAGCATTTT
>TRBV5-1|TRBJ2-1|.|.
CASNTGLEQFF
TGCGCCAGCAATACGGGACTTGAACAGTTCTTC
>TRBV28|TRBJ2-4|TRBD1|few
CASSLPGTDFSLAKNIQYF
TGTGCCAGCAGTTTACCCGGGACAGATTTTTCCCTAGCCAAAAACATTCAGTACTTC
>TRBV29-1|TRBJ2-7|.|.
CSVGLGAIGLNEQYF
TGCAGCGTTGGACTCGGGGCAATCGGGCTCAACGAGCAGTACTTC
>TRBV4-1|TRBJ1-1|.|.
CASSQDLGRGAEAFF
TGCGCCAGCAGCCAAGATCTGGGCAGGGGAGCTGAAGCTTTCTTT
>TRBV5-6|TRBJ2-1|TRBD2|.
CASSWGGAYNEQFF
TGTGCCAGCAGCTGGGGGGGAGCTTACAATGAGCAGTTCTTC
>TRBV12-3/TRBV12-4|TRBJ1-1|.|.
CASSFNRAIRAFF
TGTGCCAGCAGTTTTAACAGGGCCATCAGAGCTTTCTTT
>TRBV5-5|TRBJ1-2|.|.
CASSSSTRDFYGYTF
TGTGCCAGCAGCTCGTCTACCAGGGACTTCTATGGCTACACCTTC
>TRBV27|TRBJ1-1|.|.
CASSLIREHTEAFF
TGTGCCAGCAGTTTGATCAGGGAACACACTGAAGCTTTCTTT
>TRBV28|TRBJ1-2|.|.
CASSFRGTNYGYTF
TGTGCCAGCAGTTTCCGAGGGACCAACTATGGCTACACCTTC
>TRBV11-1|TRBJ2-1|TRBD2|.
CASSLATSGGNEQFF
TGTGCCAGCAGCTTAGCGACTAGCGGGGGCAATGAGCAGTTCTTC